These T cell receptor beta chains were read from a single sample in a study of blood T cell repertoires in COVID-19. The protocol was immunoSEQ multiplex PCR, while the TCRdb copy is restricted to in-frame clones and leaves out a portion. The sample holds about 220,000 clones; roughly four fifths are singletons and the top ten take approximately 2.5%. The sequencing sample was made of peripheral blood. These receptors were taken from a woman in her sixties with acute or convalescent COVID-19. Each CDR3 is given with its conserved first and last residue. The order of the fields is D gene, clone size, J gene, V gene, CDR3 protein, CDR3 DNA. The D gene is left open where the match is weak. The size field is filled for only some rows; it gives once, few, many or a size class.

. | . | TRBJ1-4 | TRBV21-1 | CASSSTPTLGDSSNEKLFF | TGTGCCAGCAGCAGTACCCCAACCTTGGGGGACAGCTCTAATGAAAAACTGTTTTTT
. | once | TRBJ2-2 | TRBV6-5 | CASRRPGSGELFF | TGTGCCAGCAGAAGGCCAGGGTCCGGGGAGCTGTTTTTT
TRBD2 | . | TRBJ2-1 | TRBV28 | CASSSPAGGSNEQFF | TGTGCCAGCAGTTCTCCAGCGGGGGGCTCTAATGAGCAGTTCTTC
. | . | TRBJ2-7 | TRBV24-1 | CATSQQGQGEQYF | TGTGCCACCAGTCAACAGGGCCAGGGGGAGCAGTACTTC
. | . | TRBJ2-3 | TRBV19 | CASSISGAGTDTQYF | TGTGCCAGTAGTATCTCAGGGGCTGGCACAGATACGCAGTATTTT
. | . | TRBJ2-7 | TRBV5-1 | CASSPTVPGVTYEQYF | TGCGCCAGCAGCCCTACGGTCCCCGGGGTAACCTACGAGCAGTACTTC
TRBD1 | . | TRBJ1-3 | TRBV6-5 | CASSPARQGINTIYF | TGTGCCAGCAGTCCCGCCCGACAGGGGATAAACACCATATATTTT
TRBD2 | . | TRBJ2-1 | TRBV27 | CASSQAGAYYNEQFF | TGTGCCAGCAGTCAAGCGGGGGCGTACTACAATGAGCAGTTCTTC
. | few | TRBJ1-4 | TRBV9 | CASSFGQSTNEKLFF | TGTGCCAGCAGCTTTGGTCAGTCAACTAATGAAAAACTGTTTTTT
. | . | TRBJ2-6 | TRBV4-1 | CASSQDISAGAGANVLTF | TGCGCCAGCAGCCAAGATATTTCGGCCGGAGCTGGGGCCAACGTCCTGACTTTC
. | . | TRBJ2-7 | TRBV29-1 | CSVEDRLPPYEQYF | TGCAGCGTCGAGGACAGATTACCACCCTACGAGCAGTACTTC
. | . | TRBJ1-2 | TRBV6-5 | CASSSAGYGYTF | TGTGCCAGCAGTTCCGCAGGGTATGGCTACACCTTC
. | once | TRBJ1-4 | TRBV5-4 | CASSQTLGSEKLFF | TGTGCCAGCAGCCAGACACTAGGTTCGGAAAAACTGTTTTTT
TRBD1 | . | TRBJ1-1 | TRBV4-2 | CASSRDREGEAFF | TGTGCCAGCAGCCGGGACAGGGAAGGAGAAGCTTTCTTT
. | once | TRBJ1-3 | TRBV7-2 | CASSLASVAGSGNTIYF | TGTGCCAGCAGCTTAGCGTCCGTCGCAGGGTCGGGAAACACCATATATTTT
TRBD2 | few | TRBJ2-7 | TRBV5-6 | CASSFLAGYEQYF | TGTGCCAGCAGTTTCCTAGCGGGGTACGAGCAGTACTTC
TRBD1 | few | TRBJ1-2 | TRBV7-2 | CASSFFGQGVEYGYTF | TGTGCCAGCAGCTTTTTCGGACAGGGGGTGGAGTATGGCTACACCTTC
. | . | TRBJ2-1 | TRBV10-3 | CAISDSYNEQFF | TGTGCCATCAGTGACTCTTACAATGAGCAGTTCTTC
TRBD2 | . | TRBJ2-7 | TRBV15 | CATSRRVLGGGADEQYF | TGTGCCACCAGCAGGAGGGTCCTCGGCGGGGGGGCCGATGAGCAGTACTTC
. | . | TRBJ2-5 | TRBV12-3/TRBV12-4 | CASSFVGGETQYF | TGTGCCAGCAGTTTTGTGGGCGGGGAGACCCAGTACTTC
TRBD1 | . | TRBJ2-7 | TRBV7-2 | CASSPTGTGVFEQYF | TGTGCCAGCAGCCCAACCGGGACAGGGGTCTTCGAGCAGTACTTC
. | . | TRBJ1-6 | TRBV19 | CASSMVPRSPLHF | TGTGCCAGTAGTATGGTCCCCAGGTCACCCCTCCACTTT
TRBD2 | medium-sized | TRBJ2-1 | TRBV4-2 | CASSQSGLAGVIYNEQFF | TGTGCCAGCAGCCAATCGGGGCTAGCGGGGGTCATCTACAATGAGCAGTTCTTC
. | few | TRBJ2-1 | TRBV9 | CASSASASYNEQFF | TGTGCCAGCAGCGCTAGCGCTTCCTACAATGAGCAGTTCTTC
. | . | TRBJ1-2 | TRBV6-5 | CASSYSGAGYTF | TGTGCCAGCAGTTACTCAGGGGCTGGCTACACCTTC
. | . | TRBJ1-5 | TRBV19 | CASSPGYSNQPQHF | TGTGCCAGTAGCCCAGGATACAGCAATCAGCCCCAGCATTTT
TRBD2 | . | TRBJ2-7 | TRBV4-1 | CASSLGTSGRGGYEQYF | TGCGCCAGCAGCCTGGGGACTAGCGGGAGGGGAGGATACGAGCAGTACTTC
TRBD1 | . | TRBJ1-4 | TRBV27 | CASSLGWDRGTEKLFF | TGTGCCAGCAGTTTAGGCTGGGACAGGGGAACCGAAAAACTGTTTTTT